This T cell receptor (beta chain) originates from a study of blood T cell repertoires in COVID-19. Background on the study: Either two negative PCRs, clearance, or symptom resolution qualified Cohort 3 donors as recovered. Material from acute and convalescent COVID-19 was sourced from the United States, Italy and Spain.

Original processing methods: Reference gene primers were amplified, and this amplification served to estimate nucleated cell counts. Sequencing used immunoSEQ multiplex PCR; TCRdb keeps in-frame clones, though not all of them. V, J and clone size are those of that table, while D and trimming were read from the DNA. The sample holds fewer than 350,000 clones, around 89% seen once. The cohort comprised adults aged about 18 to 89 years residing in about two dozen US areas. Deletions cut 5 bases from V and 3 bases from J, with 16 bases between. This CDR3 spans 15 amino acids. CDR1 is SQVTM and CDR2 is ANQGSEA in the germline V gene. In this sample, this clone turned up once.

The source of this sequence is a woman aged 55-70 years in a cohort exposed to, infected with or recovered from COVID-19 (not recorded which). The rearrangement links TRBV29-1 to TRBJ1-4; D unresolved. The sequencing sample was made of PBMCs or T cells enriched from blood (not recorded which). CDR3 coding DNA: TGCAGCGTTTTAGGGAGAAGGGCGGCTAATGAAAAACTGTTTTTT. Protein: CSVLGRRAANEKLFF.